These T cell receptor beta chains were read from a single sample in a study of blood T cell repertoires in COVID-19. Sequencing used immunoSEQ multiplex PCR; TCRdb keeps in-frame clones, though not all of them. The profile covers 260,000 or so clones, with approximately 80% appearing a single time and 6% to 8% taken by the ten largest. What was sequenced was peripheral blood. The source is a woman of 80 years or more with COVID-19, enrolled during active disease. The CDR3 runs from the conserved cysteine through the conserved F or W. A D gene is named only where the DNA matches it firmly. The size entry is marked missing in some rows and otherwise reads once, few, many or a size class.

J gene: TRBJ1-1
V gene: TRBV6-5
clone size: few
D gene: -
CDR3 protein: CASSYSSGLSEAFF
CDR3 DNA: TGTGCCAGCAGTTACTCATCCGGACTTTCTGAAGCTTTCTTT

J gene: TRBJ1-1
V gene: TRBV4-1
clone size: few
D gene: TRBD1
CDR3 protein: CASSRGQGVGTEAFF
CDR3 DNA: TGCGCCAGCAGCCGGGGACAGGGAGTAGGTACTGAAGCTTTCTTT

J gene: TRBJ1-2
V gene: TRBV18
clone size: -
D gene: TRBD1
CDR3 protein: CASSPRTGGNYGYTF
CDR3 DNA: TGTGCCAGCTCACCAAGGACAGGGGGGAACTATGGCTACACCTTC

J gene: TRBJ1-1
V gene: TRBV3-1/TRBV3-2
clone size: -
D gene: -
CDR3 protein: CASSQGAGERRAFF
CDR3 DNA: TGTGCCAGCAGCCAAGGGGCAGGGGAGAGGCGAGCTTTCTTT

J gene: TRBJ2-1
V gene: TRBV18
clone size: -
D gene: TRBD2
CDR3 protein: CASSPPSGEAYNEQFF
CDR3 DNA: TGTGCCAGCTCTCCCCCTAGCGGGGAAGCCTACAATGAGCAGTTCTTC

J gene: TRBJ2-1
V gene: TRBV11-2
clone size: -
D gene: TRBD2
CDR3 protein: CASSYTSGTYNEQFF
CDR3 DNA: TGTGCCAGCAGCTATACTAGCGGGACCTACAATGAGCAGTTCTTC

J gene: TRBJ2-1
V gene: TRBV2
clone size: -
D gene: -
CDR3 protein: CASSGHLALGGNEQFF
CDR3 DNA: TGTGCCAGCAGTGGGCACCTAGCGTTGGGGGGCAATGAGCAGTTCTTC

J gene: TRBJ1-6
V gene: TRBV19
clone size: -
D gene: -
CDR3 protein: CASSDRIYSPLHF
CDR3 DNA: TGTGCCTCCTCAGACAGAATTTATTCACCCCTCCACTTT

J gene: TRBJ2-7
V gene: TRBV5-4
clone size: -
D gene: -
CDR3 protein: CASSLRRGPSYEQYF
CDR3 DNA: TGTGCCAGCAGCTTGAGGCGGGGGCCCTCCTACGAGCAGTACTTC

J gene: TRBJ2-1
V gene: TRBV7-7
clone size: once
D gene: TRBD2
CDR3 protein: CASSPTSGRYNEQFF
CDR3 DNA: TGTGCTAGCAGCCCCACTAGCGGGCGCTACAATGAGCAGTTCTTC

J gene: TRBJ1-3
V gene: TRBV15
clone size: -
D gene: TRBD1
CDR3 protein: CATSRGQGAAGNTIYF
CDR3 DNA: TGTGCCACCAGCAGAGGGCAGGGGGCAGCTGGAAACACCATATATTTT

J gene: TRBJ2-7
V gene: TRBV2
clone size: -
D gene: TRBD1
CDR3 protein: CASRAGTGLSEQYF
CDR3 DNA: TGTGCCAGCAGAGCCGGGACAGGGTTGAGCGAGCAGTACTTC

J gene: TRBJ2-3
V gene: TRBV28
clone size: -
D gene: TRBD2
CDR3 protein: CASSFGTSNADTQYF
CDR3 DNA: TGTGCCAGCAGTTTTGGGACTAGCAATGCAGATACGCAGTATTTT

J gene: TRBJ1-1
V gene: TRBV6-1
clone size: -
D gene: -
CDR3 protein: CASSEPGLPGTEAFF
CDR3 DNA: TGTGCCAGCAGTGAACCGGGCCTACCAGGGACTGAAGCTTTCTTT

J gene: TRBJ1-1
V gene: TRBV19
clone size: -
D gene: -
CDR3 protein: CASSIRGGEAFF
CDR3 DNA: TGTGCCAGTAGTATCCGGGGGGGTGAAGCTTTCTTT

J gene: TRBJ1-1
V gene: TRBV19
clone size: few
D gene: TRBD1
CDR3 protein: CASSIQGQGARTEAFF
CDR3 DNA: TGTGCCAGTAGTATACAGGGGCAGGGGGCGCGCACTGAAGCTTTCTTT

J gene: TRBJ1-5
V gene: TRBV18
clone size: -
D gene: -
CDR3 protein: CASSPGNQPQHF
CDR3 DNA: TGTGCCAGCTCCCCCGGGAATCAGCCCCAGCATTTT

J gene: TRBJ1-2
V gene: TRBV28
clone size: -
D gene: TRBD1
CDR3 protein: CASSSTGSIHYGYTF
CDR3 DNA: TGTGCCAGCAGTTCGACAGGGTCGATTCACTATGGCTACACCTTC

J gene: TRBJ2-3
V gene: TRBV5-4
clone size: -
D gene: -
CDR3 protein: CASSATTGTPRGDTQYF
CDR3 DNA: TGTGCCAGCAGCGCAACCACGGGTACTCCTCGAGGGGATACGCAGTATTTT

J gene: TRBJ2-5
V gene: TRBV5-1
clone size: once
D gene: -
CDR3 protein: CASSLAPGGGQETQYF
CDR3 DNA: TGCGCCAGCAGCTTGGCTCCAGGGGGAGGACAAGAGACCCAGTACTTC

J gene: TRBJ2-3
V gene: TRBV15
clone size: -
D gene: TRBD2
CDR3 protein: CATSRDKAGRYSTDTQYF
CDR3 DNA: TGTGCCACCAGCAGAGATAAAGCGGGAAGATACTCCACAGATACGCAGTATTTT

J gene: TRBJ1-5
V gene: TRBV12-3/TRBV12-4
clone size: -
D gene: -
CDR3 protein: CASRLTENQPQHF
CDR3 DNA: TGTGCCAGCAGGCTGACAGAGAATCAGCCCCAGCATTTT

J gene: TRBJ2-3
V gene: TRBV25-1
clone size: -
D gene: TRBD2
CDR3 protein: CASSEGGRDTQYF
CDR3 DNA: TGTGCCAGCAGTGAAGGCGGGAGGGATACGCAGTATTTT

J gene: TRBJ2-5
V gene: TRBV7-3
clone size: -
D gene: -
CDR3 protein: CASSLRRGETQYF
CDR3 DNA: TGTGCCAGCAGCTTACGCAGGGGTGAGACCCAGTACTTC

J gene: TRBJ1-5
V gene: TRBV6-9
clone size: -
D gene: TRBD1
CDR3 protein: CASSYRTGISSRPQHF
CDR3 DNA: TGTGCCAGCAGTTATCGGACAGGGATAAGCTCTCGGCCCCAGCATTTT

J gene: TRBJ2-3
V gene: TRBV5-6
clone size: -
D gene: -
CDR3 protein: CASSPDMGADTQYF
CDR3 DNA: TGTGCCAGCAGCCCGGACATGGGGGCCGATACGCAGTATTTT

J gene: TRBJ2-1
V gene: TRBV5-1
clone size: -
D gene: -
CDR3 protein: CASSADYDNEQFF
CDR3 DNA: TGCGCCAGCAGCGCGGACTACGACAATGAGCAGTTCTTC

J gene: TRBJ1-5
V gene: TRBV19
clone size: -
D gene: -
CDR3 protein: CASSSKDRYSNQPQHF
CDR3 DNA: TGTGCCAGTAGTTCCAAGGACAGATATAGCAATCAGCCCCAGCATTTT

J gene: TRBJ1-2
V gene: TRBV3-1/TRBV3-2
clone size: -
D gene: TRBD1
CDR3 protein: CASSPDRGSYGYTF
CDR3 DNA: TGTGCCAGCAGCCCAGACAGGGGCAGCTATGGCTACACCTTC

J gene: TRBJ2-1
V gene: TRBV19
clone size: -
D gene: TRBD2
CDR3 protein: CASSRLAGGNEQFF
CDR3 DNA: TGTGCCAGTAGTCGACTAGCGGGGGGAAATGAGCAGTTCTTC

J gene: TRBJ1-3
V gene: TRBV6-5
clone size: -
D gene: -
CDR3 protein: CASSYSFGQGGNTIYF
CDR3 DNA: TGTGCCAGCAGTTACTCATTTGGGCAGGGAGGAAACACCATATATTTT

J gene: TRBJ1-5
V gene: TRBV28
clone size: once
D gene: TRBD1
CDR3 protein: CASSPGQVTNQPQHF
CDR3 DNA: TGTGCCAGCAGCCCCGGACAGGTGACCAATCAGCCCCAGCATTTT

J gene: TRBJ1-5
V gene: TRBV28
clone size: -
D gene: TRBD1
CDR3 protein: CASSPEGTVSNQPQHF
CDR3 DNA: TGTGCCAGCAGTCCCGAGGGGACAGTTAGCAATCAGCCCCAGCATTTT

J gene: TRBJ2-1
V gene: TRBV3-1/TRBV3-2
clone size: -
D gene: TRBD2
CDR3 protein: CASSPRLAGGEQFF
CDR3 DNA: TGTGCCAGCAGCCCGAGACTAGCGGGAGGGGAGCAGTTCTTC

J gene: TRBJ1-6
V gene: TRBV19
clone size: -
D gene: -
CDR3 protein: CASSIGGLNSPLHF
CDR3 DNA: TGTGCCAGTAGTATCGGGGGATTAAATTCACCCCTCCACTTT

J gene: TRBJ1-4
V gene: TRBV18
clone size: -
D gene: -
CDR3 protein: CASSPAGGSGEKLFF
CDR3 DNA: TGTGCCAGCTCACCAGCGGGGGGTTCGGGTGAAAAACTGTTTTTT

J gene: TRBJ1-1
V gene: TRBV18
clone size: few
D gene: -
CDR3 protein: CASSPRGGANTEAFF
CDR3 DNA: TGTGCCAGCTCACCAAGGGGGGGCGCGAACACTGAAGCTTTCTTT

J gene: TRBJ2-5
V gene: TRBV6-2/TRBV6-3
clone size: few
D gene: -
CDR3 protein: CASSYSRLGKTQYF
CDR3 DNA: TGTGCCAGCAGTTACTCGAGGCTTGGAAAGACCCAGTACTTC

J gene: TRBJ2-5
V gene: TRBV15
clone size: -
D gene: -
CDR3 protein: CATSRDQGGWAQYF
CDR3 DNA: TGTGCCACCAGCAGAGATCAAGGAGGATGGGCCCAGTACTTC

J gene: TRBJ1-6
V gene: TRBV12-2
clone size: -
D gene: -
CDR3 protein: CASRSKSKQGVNVDNSPLHF
CDR3 DNA: TGTGCAAGTCGCTCGAAATCGAAACAGGGCGTGAACGTCGATAATTCACCCCTCCACTTT

J gene: TRBJ1-3
V gene: TRBV7-2
clone size: -
D gene: -
CDR3 protein: CASSFGGGNTIYF
CDR3 DNA: TGTGCCAGCAGCTTCGGGGGGGGAAACACCATATATTTT

J gene: TRBJ2-7
V gene: TRBV5-1
clone size: -
D gene: TRBD1
CDR3 protein: CASSSQGANHEQYF
CDR3 DNA: TGCGCCAGCAGCTCTCAGGGGGCTAATCACGAGCAGTACTTC

J gene: TRBJ1-1
V gene: TRBV27
clone size: few
D gene: -
CDR3 protein: CASSLNGMSTEAFF
CDR3 DNA: TGTGCCAGCAGTTTAAACGGTATGAGCACTGAAGCTTTCTTT

J gene: TRBJ2-1
V gene: TRBV7-3
clone size: -
D gene: TRBD2
CDR3 protein: CASSRGLAGGGEQFF
CDR3 DNA: TGTGCCAGCAGCCGGGGACTAGCGGGAGGAGGGGAGCAGTTCTTC

J gene: TRBJ1-4
V gene: TRBV28
clone size: once
D gene: -
CDR3 protein: CASSLSTGGLDEKLFF
CDR3 DNA: TGTGCCAGCAGTTTATCCACAGGTGGGCTGGATGAAAAACTGTTTTTT

J gene: TRBJ1-1
V gene: TRBV2
clone size: -
D gene: TRBD1
CDR3 protein: CASSRSSTGWLAEAFF
CDR3 DNA: TGTGCCAGCAGTCGCTCTTCGACAGGGTGGTTGGCTGAAGCTTTCTTT

J gene: TRBJ2-1
V gene: TRBV6-5
clone size: -
D gene: -
CDR3 protein: CASSYSRAKSYNEQFF
CDR3 DNA: TGTGCCAGCAGTTACTCGAGGGCGAAGTCCTACAATGAGCAGTTCTTC

J gene: TRBJ2-1
V gene: TRBV24-1
clone size: -
D gene: TRBD1
CDR3 protein: CATSDSQGSHEQFF
CDR3 DNA: TGTGCCACCAGTGATTCACAGGGGTCACATGAGCAGTTCTTC

J gene: TRBJ2-7
V gene: TRBV9
clone size: -
D gene: TRBD1
CDR3 protein: CASSVGQGARNEQYF
CDR3 DNA: TGTGCCAGCAGCGTAGGTCAGGGGGCTAGAAACGAGCAGTACTTC

J gene: TRBJ1-2
V gene: TRBV18
clone size: -
D gene: TRBD1
CDR3 protein: CASSRPGGLGGYTF
CDR3 DNA: TGTGCCAGCTCGCGACCAGGGGGCCTGGGTGGCTACACCTTC